This TCR beta chain was identified during a study of CD8 T cells in ankylosing spondylitis. Findings and caveats of the study: Seemingly distinctive of ankylosing spondylitis blood was a TCR beta motif formed by eight highly homologous variants.

Trimming pared 1 base from V and 2 bases from J, leaving 8 bases between. Per germline, CDR1 SGDLS and CDR2 YYNGEE. This CDR3 comprises 14 residues. Details on this clonotype: Its antigen is not known.

TCRdb reprocessed the 5' RACE reads with MiXCR, giving one entry per CDR3 protein. The profile shows around 770,000 distinct CDR3 sequences, 15% to 20% of them singletons. The sequenced material came from blood, either unsorted or a sorted T cell fraction (not recorded which). The chain joins TRBV9 to TRBJ2-3, with a weak D call TRBD2 (5 bases). This receptor was taken from a male donor with ankylosing spondylitis. CDR3 coding DNA: TGTGCCAGCAGCGTAAGCCTAGCCACAGATACGCAGTATTTT. Translation gives CASSVSLATDTQYF.